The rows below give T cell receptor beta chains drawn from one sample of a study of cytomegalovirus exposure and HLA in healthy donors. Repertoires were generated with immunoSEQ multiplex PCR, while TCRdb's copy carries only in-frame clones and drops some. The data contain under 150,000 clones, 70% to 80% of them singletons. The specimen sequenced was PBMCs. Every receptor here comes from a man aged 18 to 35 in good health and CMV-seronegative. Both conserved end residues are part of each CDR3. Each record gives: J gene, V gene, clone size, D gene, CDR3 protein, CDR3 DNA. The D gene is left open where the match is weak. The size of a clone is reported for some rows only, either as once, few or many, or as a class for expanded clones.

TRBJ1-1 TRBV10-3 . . CAISESVDRSNTEAFF TGTGCCATCAGTGAGTCGGTGGACAGATCGAACACTGAAGCTTTCTTT
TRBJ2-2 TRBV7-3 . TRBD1 CASSLFDRVNTGELFF TGTGCCAGCAGCCTTTTCGACAGGGTAAACACCGGGGAGCTGTTTTTT
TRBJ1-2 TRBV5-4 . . CASSFRQSKGYTF TGTGCCAGCAGCTTTCGACAGTCGAAAGGCTACACCTTC
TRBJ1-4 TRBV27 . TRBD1 CASSPGQGGEKLFF TGTGCCAGCAGTCCAGGACAGGGAGGGGAAAAACTGTTTTTT
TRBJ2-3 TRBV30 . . CAWSVGTGSTDTQYF TGTGCCTGGAGTGTTGGTACAGGAAGCACAGATACGCAGTATTTT
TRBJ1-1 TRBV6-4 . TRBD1 CASRNSGTGDTEAFF TGTGCCAGCAGAAACTCCGGGACAGGGGACACTGAAGCTTTCTTT
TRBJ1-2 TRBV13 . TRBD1 CASSMGQTYGYTF TGTGCCAGCAGCATGGGACAGACCTATGGCTACACCTTC
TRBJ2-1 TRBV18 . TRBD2 CASSRGLAGGRYNEQFF TGTGCCAGCTCACGGGGACTAGCGGGAGGAAGATACAATGAGCAGTTCTTC
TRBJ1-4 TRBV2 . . CASESTREKLFF TGTGCCAGTGAAAGTACGCGTGAGAAACTGTTTTTT
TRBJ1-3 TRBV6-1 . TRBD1 CASRGRDSTLNTIYF TGTGCCAGCAGGGGACGGGACAGCACATTAAACACCATATATTTT
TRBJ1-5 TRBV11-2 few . CASSIRQNQPQHF TGTGCCAGCAGCATTAGACAGAATCAGCCCCAGCATTTT
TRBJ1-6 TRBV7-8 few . CASSFVQGNSPLHF TGTGCCAGCAGCTTCGTTCAGGGCAATTCCCCCCTCCACTTT
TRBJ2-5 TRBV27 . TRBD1 CASSTGTGLVDQETQYF TGTGCCAGCAGCACCGGGACAGGGTTGGTGGACCAAGAGACCCAGTACTTC
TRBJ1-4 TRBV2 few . CASSRGTGHEKLFF TGTGCCAGCAGCAGGGGCACCGGGCATGAAAAACTGTTTTTT
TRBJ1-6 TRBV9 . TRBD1 CASSGTGVKYNSPLHF TGTGCCAGCAGCGGGACAGGGGTAAAGTATAATTCACCCCTCCACTTT
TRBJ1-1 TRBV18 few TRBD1 CASSPAPGTGGLYREMNTEAFF TGTGCCAGCTCACCAGCCCCCGGGACAGGGGGCCTTTATAGAGAGATGAACACTGAAGCTTTCTTT
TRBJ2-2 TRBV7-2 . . CASSSQFPGELFF TGTGCCAGCAGCTCCCAATTCCCCGGGGAGCTGTTTTTT
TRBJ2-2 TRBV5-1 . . CASSFPQQGNVPGELFF TGCGCCAGCAGCTTCCCCCAACAGGGAAATGTGCCCGGGGAGCTGTTTTTT
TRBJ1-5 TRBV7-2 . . CASSPGQGGNQPQHF TGTGCCAGCAGCCCTGGGCAGGGCGGCAATCAGCCCCAGCATTTT
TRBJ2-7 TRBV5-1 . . CASSLAEPRAHEQYF TGCGCCAGCAGCTTGGCGGAACCCAGGGCCCACGAGCAGTACTTC
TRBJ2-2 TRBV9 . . CASSFRGSTGELFF TGTGCCAGCAGTTTTAGGGGCAGCACCGGGGAGCTGTTTTTT
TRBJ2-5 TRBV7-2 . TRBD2 CASSLVGGSGRAGETQYF TGTGCCAGCAGCTTAGTAGGGGGTAGCGGGAGGGCCGGGGAGACCCAGTACTTC
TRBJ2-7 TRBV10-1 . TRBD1 CASSSYRGTSYEQYF TGCGCCAGCAGCTCATACAGGGGGACTTCCTACGAGCAGTACTTC
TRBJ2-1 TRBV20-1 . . CSARPLVEQFF TGCAGTGCCCGACCCCTAGTTGAGCAGTTCTTC
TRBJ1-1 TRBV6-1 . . CASSGRGNTEAFF TGTGCCAGCAGCGGTAGGGGGAACACTGAAGCTTTCTTT
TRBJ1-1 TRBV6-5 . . CASSWGPEAFF TGTGCCAGCAGTTGGGGGCCTGAAGCTTTCTTT
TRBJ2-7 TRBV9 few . CASSVEQGFYEQYF TGTGCCAGCAGCGTTGAACAGGGTTTCTACGAGCAGTACTTC
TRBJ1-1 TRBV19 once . CASKDRDIRQTEAFF TGTGCCAGTAAAGACCGGGACATCCGTCAAACTGAAGCTTTCTTT
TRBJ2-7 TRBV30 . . CAWSKNSLISYEQYF TGTGCCTGGAGTAAGAACAGCCTAATTTCCTACGAGCAGTACTTC
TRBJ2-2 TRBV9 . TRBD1 CASTLQTGETGELFF TGTGCCAGCACCCTCCAGACAGGGGAGACCGGGGAGCTGTTTTTT
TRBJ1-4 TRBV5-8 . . CASSADEEPGEIGEKLFF TGTGCCAGCAGCGCCGACGAGGAGCCGGGGGAAATAGGAGAAAAACTGTTTTTT
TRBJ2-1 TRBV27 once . CASSFEGRYNEQFF TGTGCCAGCAGTTTTGAGGGAAGATACAATGAGCAGTTCTTC
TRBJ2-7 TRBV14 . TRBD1 CASSSDRIPYEQYF TGTGCCAGCAGCTCGGACAGGATACCCTACGAGCAGTACTTC
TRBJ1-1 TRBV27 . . CASSTRQYTEAFF TGTGCCAGCAGTACACGCCAATACACTGAAGCTTTCTTT
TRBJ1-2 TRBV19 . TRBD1 CASRTGTEGYTF TGTGCCAGTAGGACCGGGACAGAAGGCTACACCTTC